The present T cell receptor beta chain was sequenced within a study of monozygotic twins with inflammatory bowel disease. Study-wide results and limits: Lower sharing of clonotypes with other individuals was seen in IBD patients than in healthy twins. This was most marked in patients showing signs of disease activity.

Each UMI, carrying a 6-nucleotide sample barcode, came from template switching. TCRdb reprocessed the 5' RACE reads and stores each CDR3 protein as one record, lacking DNA. This repertoire includes under 150,000 distinct CDR3 sequences. This CDR3 has 14 residues. Germline-derived CDR1 and CDR2 are MNHEY and SVGAGI. As to this clonotype: The target antigen is unknown.

The genes are TRBV6-5 and TRBJ2-7. The TCR sequence derives from a human donor with ulcerative colitis or Crohn's disease, or a healthy co-twin of an affected twin (not recorded which). Material: blood. CDR3: CASSYSAPPYEQYF.